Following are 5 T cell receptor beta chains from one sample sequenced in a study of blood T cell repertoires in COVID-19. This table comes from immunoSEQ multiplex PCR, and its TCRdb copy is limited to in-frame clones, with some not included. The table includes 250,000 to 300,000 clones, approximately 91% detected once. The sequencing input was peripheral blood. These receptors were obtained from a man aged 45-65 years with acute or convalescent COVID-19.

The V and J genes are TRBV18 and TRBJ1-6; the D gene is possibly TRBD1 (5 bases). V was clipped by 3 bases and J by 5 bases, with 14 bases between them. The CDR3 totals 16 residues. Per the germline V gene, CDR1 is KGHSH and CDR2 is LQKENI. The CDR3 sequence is CASSPGPVLDNSPLHF. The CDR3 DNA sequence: TGTGCCAGCTCACCGGGGCCTGTCCTTGATAATTCACCCCTCCACTTT.

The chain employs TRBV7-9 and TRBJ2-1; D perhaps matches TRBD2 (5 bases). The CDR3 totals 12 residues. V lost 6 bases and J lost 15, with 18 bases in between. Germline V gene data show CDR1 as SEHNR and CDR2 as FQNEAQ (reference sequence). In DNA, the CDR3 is TGTGCCAGCAGTTTACCCATGGACTCCCTGTTCTTC. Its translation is CASSLPMDSLFF.

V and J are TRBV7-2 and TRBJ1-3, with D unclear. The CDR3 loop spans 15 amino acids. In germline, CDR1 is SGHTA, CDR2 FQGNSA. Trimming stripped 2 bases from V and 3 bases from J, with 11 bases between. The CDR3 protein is CASSLMAGGGNTIYF. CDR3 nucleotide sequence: TGTGCCAGCAGCTTAATGGCAGGAGGTGGAAACACCATATATTTT.

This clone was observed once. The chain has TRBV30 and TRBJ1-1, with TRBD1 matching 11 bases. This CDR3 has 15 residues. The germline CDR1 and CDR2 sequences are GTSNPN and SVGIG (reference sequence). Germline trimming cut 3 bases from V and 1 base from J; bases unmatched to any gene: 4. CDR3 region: CAWRGTGGKNTEAFF. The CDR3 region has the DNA TGTGCCTGGAGGGGGACAGGGGGGAAGAACACTGAAGCTTTCTTT.

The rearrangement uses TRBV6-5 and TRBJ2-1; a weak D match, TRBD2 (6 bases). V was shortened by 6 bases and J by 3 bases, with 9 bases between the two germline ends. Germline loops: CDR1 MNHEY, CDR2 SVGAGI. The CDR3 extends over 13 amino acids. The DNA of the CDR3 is TGTGCCAGCAGGGAGGGGAGCTACAATGAGCAGTTCTTC. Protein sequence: CASREGSYNEQFF.